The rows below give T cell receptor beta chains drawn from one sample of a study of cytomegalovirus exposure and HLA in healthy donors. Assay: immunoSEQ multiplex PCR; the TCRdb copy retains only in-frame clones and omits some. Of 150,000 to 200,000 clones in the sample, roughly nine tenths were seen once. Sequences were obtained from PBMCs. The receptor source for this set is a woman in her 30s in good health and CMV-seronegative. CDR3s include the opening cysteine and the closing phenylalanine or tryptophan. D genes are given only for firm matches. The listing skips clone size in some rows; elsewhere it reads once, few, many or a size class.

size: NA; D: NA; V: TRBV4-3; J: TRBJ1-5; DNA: TGCGCCAGCAGCCAAGACGCCCGGAATCCTCAGGCCCAGCATTTT; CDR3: CASSQDARNPQAQHF
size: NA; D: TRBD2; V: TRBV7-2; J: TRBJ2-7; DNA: TGTGCCAGCAGCTCACGACTAGCGGGGGAAAACTACGAGCAGTACTTC; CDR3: CASSSRLAGENYEQYF
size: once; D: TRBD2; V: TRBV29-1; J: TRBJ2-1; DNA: TGCAGCGTGGGGGGTAGCGGGACCTCCTACAATGAGCAGTTCTTC; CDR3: CSVGGSGTSYNEQFF
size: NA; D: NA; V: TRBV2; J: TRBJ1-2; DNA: TGTGCCAGCAGTGAGGGGCATGCCTATGGCTACACCTTC; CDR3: CASSEGHAYGYTF
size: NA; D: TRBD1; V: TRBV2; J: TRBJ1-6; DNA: TGTGCCAGCAGTTCTTCAGGGGGTAATTCACCCCTCCACTTT; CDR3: CASSSSGGNSPLHF
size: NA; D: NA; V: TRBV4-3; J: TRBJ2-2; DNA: TGCGCCAGCAGCCAGTACAACACCGGGGAGCTGTTTTTT; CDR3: CASSQYNTGELFF
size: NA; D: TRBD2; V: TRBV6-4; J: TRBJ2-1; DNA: TGTGCCAGCAGTGTTTCCGGGACTAGTCAGGGTGAGCAGTTCTTC; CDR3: CASSVSGTSQGEQFF
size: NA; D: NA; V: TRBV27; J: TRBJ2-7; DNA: TGTGCCAGCAGTACCTGGGGGGCCTACGAGCAGTACTTC; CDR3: CASSTWGAYEQYF
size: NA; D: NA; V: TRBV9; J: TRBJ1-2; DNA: TGTGCCAGCAGCCCCAACCCGGGGGCCGGAGAAGGCTACACCTTC; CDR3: CASSPNPGAGEGYTF
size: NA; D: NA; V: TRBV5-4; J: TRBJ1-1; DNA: TGTGCCAGCAGCTTGGCCGTTCGGCAGAACACTGAAGCTTTCTTT; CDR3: CASSLAVRQNTEAFF
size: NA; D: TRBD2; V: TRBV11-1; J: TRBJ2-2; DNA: TGTGCCAGCAGCCAAGGGGAGGGCACCGGGGAGCTGTTTTTT; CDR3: CASSQGEGTGELFF
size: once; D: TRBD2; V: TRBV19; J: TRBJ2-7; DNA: TGTGCCAGTAGTATTAGTCTAGCGGGAGACGAGCAGTACTTC; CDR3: CASSISLAGDEQYF
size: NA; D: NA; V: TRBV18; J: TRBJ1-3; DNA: TGTGCCAGCTCGCTAACTGGAAACACCATATATTTT; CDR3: CASSLTGNTIYF
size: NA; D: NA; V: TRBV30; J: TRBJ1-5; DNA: TGTGCCTGGAGTGCCGGTAGCAGCAGTAATAGCAATCAGCCCCAGCATTTT; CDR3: CAWSAGSSSNSNQPQHF
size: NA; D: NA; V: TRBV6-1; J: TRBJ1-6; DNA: TGTGCCAGCAGTGAATCTTCGGTTGGGGGGTTCAGCTATAATTCACCCCTCCACTTT; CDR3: CASSESSVGGFSYNSPLHF
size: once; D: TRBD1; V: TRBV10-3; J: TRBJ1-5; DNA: TGTGCCATCAGTCGACAGGGGGATGACCAGCCCCAGCATTTT; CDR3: CAISRQGDDQPQHF
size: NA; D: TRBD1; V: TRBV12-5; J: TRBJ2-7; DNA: TGTGCTAGTGGTTCTGGGCAGGGGGCATACGAGCAGTACTTC; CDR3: CASGSGQGAYEQYF
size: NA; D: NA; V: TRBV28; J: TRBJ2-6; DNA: TGTGCCAGCAGTTTAACTAGCCCTGGGGCCAACGTCCTGACTTTC; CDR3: CASSLTSPGANVLTF
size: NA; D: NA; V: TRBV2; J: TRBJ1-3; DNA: TGTGCCAGCAGTCAAGGGGTGGCTGGAAACACCATATATTTT; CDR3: CASSQGVAGNTIYF
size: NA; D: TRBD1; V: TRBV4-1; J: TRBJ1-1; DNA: TGCGCCAGCCGCCAGCCAGGGGGGGCGTCTGAAGCTTTCTTT; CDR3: CASRQPGGASEAFF
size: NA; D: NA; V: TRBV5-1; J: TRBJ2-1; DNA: TGCGCCAGCAGCCCAGTCGACAGCAGCTCCTACAATGAGCAGTTCTTC; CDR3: CASSPVDSSSYNEQFF
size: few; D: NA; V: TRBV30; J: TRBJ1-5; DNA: TGTGCCTGGAGTCCCGGGAGAGGACAGCCCCAGCATTTT; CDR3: CAWSPGRGQPQHF
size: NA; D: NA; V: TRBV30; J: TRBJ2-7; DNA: TGTGCCTGGAGTATCGACTCCAGGGAGCAGTACTTC; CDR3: CAWSIDSREQYF
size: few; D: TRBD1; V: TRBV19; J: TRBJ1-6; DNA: TGTGCCAGTAGTCCGTGGGACAGGGGTAATTCACCCCTCCACTTT; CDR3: CASSPWDRGNSPLHF
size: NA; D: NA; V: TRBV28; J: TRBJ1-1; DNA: TGTGCCAGCAGCCACCGGTTGGGGCGGACTGAAGCTTTCTTT; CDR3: CASSHRLGRTEAFF
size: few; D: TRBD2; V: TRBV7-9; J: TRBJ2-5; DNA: TGTGCCAGCAGCTTGGGACTAGCCCAAGAGACCCAGTACTTC; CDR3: CASSLGLAQETQYF
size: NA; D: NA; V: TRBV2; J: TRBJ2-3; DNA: TGTGCCAGCACCCTAGCGCGCACAGATACGCAGTATTTT; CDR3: CASTLARTDTQYF
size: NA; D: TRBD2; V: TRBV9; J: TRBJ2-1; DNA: TGTGCCAGCAGCAAGGGGAGCGGGAGGGTGTTGATCGAGCAGTTCTTC; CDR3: CASSKGSGRVLIEQFF
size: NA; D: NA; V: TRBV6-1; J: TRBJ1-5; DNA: TGTGCCAGCAGTTTCTCTGGCAATCAGCCCCAGCATTTT; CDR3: CASSFSGNQPQHF
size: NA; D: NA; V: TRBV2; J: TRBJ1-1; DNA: TGTGCCAGCAACAATATGGGGGGAAACACTGAAGCTTTCTTT; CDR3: CASNNMGGNTEAFF
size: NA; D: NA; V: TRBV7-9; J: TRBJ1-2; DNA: TGTGCCAGCAGCCACCGGGCGGACGGTGACTATGGCTACACCTTC; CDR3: CASSHRADGDYGYTF
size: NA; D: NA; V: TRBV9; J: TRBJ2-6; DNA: TGTGCCAGCTTTAACTCTGGGGCCAACGTCCTGACTTTC; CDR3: CASFNSGANVLTF
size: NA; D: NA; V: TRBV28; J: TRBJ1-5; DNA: TGTGCCAGCACGCGCTCCACCCAGCCCCAGCATTTT; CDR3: CASTRSTQPQHF
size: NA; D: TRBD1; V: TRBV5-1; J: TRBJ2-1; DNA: TGCGCCAGCAGCCGAAACAGGGGCTCCTACAATGAGCAGTTCTTC; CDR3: CASSRNRGSYNEQFF
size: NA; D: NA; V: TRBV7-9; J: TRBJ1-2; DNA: TGTGCCAGCAGCTTAGAGGCCGCGGACTATGGCTACACCTTC; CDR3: CASSLEAADYGYTF
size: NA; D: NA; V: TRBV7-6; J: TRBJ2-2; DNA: TGTGCCAGCAGCTACAAAGAAAACACCGGGGAGCTGTTTTTT; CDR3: CASSYKENTGELFF
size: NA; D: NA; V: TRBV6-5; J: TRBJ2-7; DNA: TGTGCCAGCAGTTACGGGGTTCCCAGCTCCTACGAGCAGTACTTC; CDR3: CASSYGVPSSYEQYF